The rows below give T cell receptor beta chains drawn from one sample of a study of CD8+ T cells in alopecia areata. TCRdb's copy holds only in-frame clones and misses some; the assay was immunoSEQ multiplex PCR. Found here are 95,000 to 150,000 clones, 53% of them singletons; the top ten hold roughly 0.5%. This sample comprised CD4+ T cells sorted from blood, obtained at week 4, from a patient treated with tofacitinib. The source of these receptors is a human donor with alopecia areata. Each CDR3 is given with its conserved first and last residue. The D gene is left open where the match is weak. Size is omitted from some rows. Given values are once, few, many or a class for expanded clones.

D | J | V | length | size | DNA | CDR3
- | TRBJ2-6 | TRBV27 | 16 | few | TGTGCCAGCAGTTTTGGGACAAGGGCTGGGGCCAACGTCCTGACTTTC | CASSFGTRAGANVLTF
- | TRBJ2-7 | TRBV25-1 | 12 | - | TGTGCCAGCAGTGAGCGGCTTCACGAGCAGTACTTC | CASSERLHEQYF
- | TRBJ1-1 | TRBV5-1 | 14 | - | TGCGCCAGCAGCTTGTTTCAAATGAACACTGAAGCTTTCTTT | CASSLFQMNTEAFF
- | TRBJ2-1 | TRBV30 | 12 | - | TGTGCCTGGAGTGTACAATATGGGGAGCAGTTCTTC | CAWSVQYGEQFF
- | TRBJ2-5 | TRBV30 | 13 | - | TGTGCCTGGAGTGGGTGGGGGTCAGGGACCCAGTACTTC | CAWSGWGSGTQYF
- | TRBJ1-1 | TRBV6-5 | 13 | - | TGTGCCAGCGGGGGACGGTCGAACACTGAAGCTTTCTTT | CASGGRSNTEAFF
- | TRBJ2-7 | TRBV29-1 | 14 | - | TGCAGCGTTGAAGATCTCGGGCCACCATACGAGCAGTACTTC | CSVEDLGPPYEQYF
- | TRBJ1-2 | TRBV20-1 | 11 | - | TGCAGTGCTAGAGAAATAGGGGGCTACACCTTC | CSAREIGGYTF
TRBD2 | TRBJ2-5 | TRBV5-1 | 15 | few | TGCGCCAGCAGCTTGTCTAGCGGAGGCCAAGAGACCCAGTACTTC | CASSLSSGGQETQYF
- | TRBJ1-4 | TRBV7-8 | 15 | few | TGTGCCAGCAACGCAGGGACCGACCTAGGTGAAAAACTGTTTTTT | CASNAGTDLGEKLFF
TRBD2 | TRBJ2-2 | TRBV4-1 | 20 | - | TGCGCCAGCAGCCAAGATCGGACTAGCGGGAGGGCCGGGGGCACCGGGGAGCTGTTTTTT | CASSQDRTSGRAGGTGELFF
- | TRBJ1-4 | TRBV6-1 | 13 | - | TGTGCCAGCAGTGAATCCGGGGCTGAAAAACTGTTTTTT | CASSESGAEKLFF
TRBD2 | TRBJ2-5 | TRBV4-1 | 16 | - | TGCGCCAGCAGCCAAGATTTGGGACTAGGGCAAGAGACCCAGTACTTC | CASSQDLGLGQETQYF
- | TRBJ1-5 | TRBV30 | 13 | - | TGTGCCTGGAGTGTCGACAGCAATCAGCCCCAGCATTTT | CAWSVDSNQPQHF
- | TRBJ1-4 | TRBV14 | 12 | - | TGTGCCAGCAGCCAAGAAGCGGTTGAACTGTTTTTT | CASSQEAVELFF
- | TRBJ1-1 | TRBV11-2 | 14 | - | TGTGCCAGCAGCTTAGATCAGGGATTCACTGAAGCTTTCTTT | CASSLDQGFTEAFF
- | TRBJ1-3 | TRBV14 | 15 | - | TGTGCCAGCAGCCGACTTCCAAACTCTGGAAACACCATATATTTT | CASSRLPNSGNTIYF
- | TRBJ2-7 | TRBV5-4 | 14 | - | TGTGCCAGCAGCTTGGGACAGAGCCCCTACGAGCAGTACTTC | CASSLGQSPYEQYF
TRBD2 | TRBJ2-5 | TRBV30 | 14 | few | TGTGCCTGGAAGATAGCGGGAGGCGGGGAGACCCAGTACTTC | CAWKIAGGGETQYF
TRBD1 | TRBJ1-4 | TRBV4-1 | 15 | - | TGCGCCAGCAGCCCGGCGGGACAGGGGAATGAAAAACTGTTTTTT | CASSPAGQGNEKLFF
- | TRBJ2-1 | TRBV5-4 | 17 | once | TGTGCCAGCAGAAAGCGAGGCCAGCGGAGCTCCTACAATGAGCAGTTCTTC | CASRKRGQRSSYNEQFF
TRBD2 | TRBJ2-7 | TRBV18 | 14 | - | TGTGCCAGCTCACCAGGGAGGGAATCCTACGAGCAGTACTTC | CASSPGRESYEQYF
- | TRBJ1-1 | TRBV9 | 16 | - | TGTGCCAGCAGCGGAAGGGGAGTTGGGGTTGGCACTGAAGCTTTCTTT | CASSGRGVGVGTEAFF
- | TRBJ1-1 | TRBV5-1 | 15 | few | TGCGCCAGCAGCTTGGAGGGGGGATCGAACACTGAAGCTTTCTTT | CASSLEGGSNTEAFF
- | TRBJ2-5 | TRBV7-2 | 15 | - | TGTGCCAGCAGCCCCCGGCAGGGTCAGGCAGAGACCCAGTACTTC | CASSPRQGQAETQYF
TRBD1 | TRBJ1-5 | TRBV30 | 15 | - | TGTGCCTGGAGGGGACAGGGGCATAGCAATCAGCCCCAGCATTTT | CAWRGQGHSNQPQHF
- | TRBJ1-1 | TRBV2 | 14 | few | TGTGCCACACGCCCCAGGAAGTTGAACACTGAAGCTTTCTTT | CATRPRKLNTEAFF
TRBD1 | TRBJ2-2 | TRBV11-2 | 14 | few | TGTGCCAGCACCCGGGACAGTTCCGCCGGGGAGCTGTTTTTT | CASTRDSSAGELFF
- | TRBJ1-4 | TRBV6-5 | 15 | - | TGTGCCAGCAGTTACCAACACCGGAGTTGGGAAAAACTGTTTTTT | CASSYQHRSWEKLFF
TRBD1 | TRBJ2-5 | TRBV11-2 | 14 | - | TGTGCCAGCAGCCCCGGGACAGGGTTAAAGACCCAGTACTTC | CASSPGTGLKTQYF
- | TRBJ1-2 | TRBV7-9 | 15 | few | TGTGCCACACCCTCATGGGGGGGAAAGAACTATGGCTACACCTTC | CATPSWGGKNYGYTF
- | TRBJ2-5 | TRBV29-1 | 12 | few | TGCAGCGTTCAGGGCTCGGCAGAGACCCAGTACTTC | CSVQGSAETQYF
TRBD1 | TRBJ1-2 | TRBV5-1 | 14 | - | TGCGCCAGCAGCGCGGACAGGTTAGGGAATGGCTACACCTTC | CASSADRLGNGYTF
- | TRBJ1-3 | TRBV29-1 | 13 | - | TGCAGCGTTGAACTGGACAACCTGAACACCATATATTTT | CSVELDNLNTIYF
TRBD1 | TRBJ2-6 | TRBV18 | 17 | few | TGTGCCAGCTCACCCTCGGGACAGGGTACCGGGGCCAACGTCCTGACTTTC | CASSPSGQGTGANVLTF
- | TRBJ1-4 | TRBV6-5 | 14 | - | TGTGCCAGCAGTTATAACGGGGCCGATGAAAAACTGTTTTTT | CASSYNGADEKLFF
TRBD1 | TRBJ2-1 | TRBV5-1 | 15 | few | TGCGCCAGCAGCTTGGCCGTGACAGGGGGTAATGAGCAGTTCTTC | CASSLAVTGGNEQFF
- | TRBJ1-6 | TRBV7-9 | 16 | - | TGTGCCAGCAGCCCCCCTAATGCGGGGCTATCGACACCCCTCCACTTT | CASSPPNAGLSTPLHF
- | TRBJ1-1 | TRBV29-1 | 13 | - | TGCAGCGTTGGGCGGGTAATGAACACTGAAGCTTTCTTT | CSVGRVMNTEAFF
- | TRBJ1-6 | TRBV30 | 16 | few | TGTGCCTGGAGTGTACGGTCCGGCCCCGCCAGTTCACCCCTCCACTTT | CAWSVRSGPASSPLHF
- | TRBJ1-3 | TRBV6-5 | 15 | few | TGTGCCAGCAGTTACGGCCAGAACGGTGGAAACACCATATATTTT | CASSYGQNGGNTIYF
- | TRBJ2-1 | TRBV7-9 | 13 | - | TGTGCCAGCAGCGACAGACCCCTGAATGAGCAGTTCTTC | CASSDRPLNEQFF
- | TRBJ2-3 | TRBV5-1 | 15 | - | TGCGCCAGCAGCCTGGCGGGATTTAGCACAGATACGCAGTATTTT | CASSLAGFSTDTQYF
- | TRBJ1-2 | TRBV19 | 13 | few | TGTGCCAGTAGTTTCGGGATTAACTATGGCTACACCTTC | CASSFGINYGYTF
- | TRBJ1-2 | TRBV5-1 | 14 | - | TGCGCCAGCAGCTTGGCCATAGGACCGACTGGCTACACCTTC | CASSLAIGPTGYTF
- | TRBJ1-6 | TRBV19 | 16 | - | TGTGCCAGTAGTGGAGGACTTGGGATCGGTAATTCACCCCTCCACTTT | CASSGGLGIGNSPLHF
- | TRBJ1-2 | TRBV7-9 | 15 | - | TGTGCCAGCAGTCCGTCGGGCCAAAAGGACTATGGCTACACCTTC | CASSPSGQKDYGYTF